This T cell receptor beta chain was captured in a study of T cells in Graves' hyperthyroidism and ophthalmopathy. General study findings and limits: Expanded thyroid clonotypes (above 0.001) were mostly also found in blood. Ophthalmopathy got predicted by the model a median about six months before its onset.

The PBMCs had their origin in approximately 10 ml of fresh peripheral blood. At least ten counts were recorded for this clonotype. The target antigen is unknown. V lost 3 bases, J lost 3 bases, and 8 bases lay in between. The V gene's germline CDR1 is LNHDA and CDR2 SQIVND (reference sequence). The CDR3 has 14 residues. RNA transcripts provided the source from which TCR beta CDR3 regions were amplified. The HTBI primer set was used in a first-round RT-PCR of the TCR CDR3. In TCRdb, the multiplex PCR reads were re-called with MiXCR into one record per CDR3 protein. The sample lists around 520,000 distinct CDR3 sequences, around 24% seen once, with about 10% in the top ten.

The sequencing sample was made of blood. V and J are TRBV19 and TRBJ2-2; D is undetermined. The sequence came from a young woman with Graves' ophthalmopathy. CDR3 in DNA: TGTGCCAGTAGTATTGAGGTCCACACCGGGGAGCTGTTTTTT. Translation gives CASSIEVHTGELFF.